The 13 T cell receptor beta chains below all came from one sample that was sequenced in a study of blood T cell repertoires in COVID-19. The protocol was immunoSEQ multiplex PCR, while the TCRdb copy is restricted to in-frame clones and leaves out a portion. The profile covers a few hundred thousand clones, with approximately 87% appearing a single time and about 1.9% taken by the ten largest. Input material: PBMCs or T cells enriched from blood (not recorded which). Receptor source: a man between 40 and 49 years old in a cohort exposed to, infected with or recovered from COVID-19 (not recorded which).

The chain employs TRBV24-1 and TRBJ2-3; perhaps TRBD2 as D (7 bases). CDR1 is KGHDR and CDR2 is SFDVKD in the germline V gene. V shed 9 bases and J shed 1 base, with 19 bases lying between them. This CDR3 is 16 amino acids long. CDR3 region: CATGAVGGAGTDTQYF. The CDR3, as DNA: TGTGCCACCGGCGCAGTAGGGGGGGCTGGCACAGATACGCAGTATTTT.

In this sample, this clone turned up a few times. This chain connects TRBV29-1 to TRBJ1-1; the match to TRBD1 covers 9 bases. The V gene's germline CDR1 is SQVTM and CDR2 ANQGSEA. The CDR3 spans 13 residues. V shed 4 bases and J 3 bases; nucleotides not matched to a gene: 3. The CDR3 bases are TGCAGCGTTGGACAGGGGGAGGACACTGAAGCTTTCTTT. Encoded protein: CSVGQGEDTEAFF.

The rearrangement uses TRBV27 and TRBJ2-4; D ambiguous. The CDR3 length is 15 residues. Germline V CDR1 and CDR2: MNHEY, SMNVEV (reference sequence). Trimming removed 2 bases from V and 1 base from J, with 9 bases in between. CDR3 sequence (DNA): TGTGCCAGCAGTTTACTGAGAGAGGCCAAAAACATTCAGTACTTC. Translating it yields CASSLLREAKNIQYF.

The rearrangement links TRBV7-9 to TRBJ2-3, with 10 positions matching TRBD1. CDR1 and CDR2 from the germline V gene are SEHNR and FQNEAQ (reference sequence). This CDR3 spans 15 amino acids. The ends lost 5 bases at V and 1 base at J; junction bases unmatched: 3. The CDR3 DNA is TGTGCCAGCAGCCGGGACAGGGGACGCACAGATACGCAGTATTTT. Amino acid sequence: CASSRDRGRTDTQYF.

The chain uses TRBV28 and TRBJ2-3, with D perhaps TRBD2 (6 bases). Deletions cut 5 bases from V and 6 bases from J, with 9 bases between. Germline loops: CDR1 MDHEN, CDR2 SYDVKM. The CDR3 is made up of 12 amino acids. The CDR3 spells CASSRGTDTQYF. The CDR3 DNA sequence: TGTGCCAGCAGTCGCGGGACCGATACGCAGTATTTT.

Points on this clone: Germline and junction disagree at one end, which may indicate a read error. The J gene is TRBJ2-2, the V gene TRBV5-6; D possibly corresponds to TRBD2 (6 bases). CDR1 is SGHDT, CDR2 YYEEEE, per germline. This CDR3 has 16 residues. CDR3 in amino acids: CASSLWRGIYTGELFF. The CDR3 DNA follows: TGTGCCAGCAGCTTGTGGAGGGGCATTTACACAGGGGAGCTGTTTTTT. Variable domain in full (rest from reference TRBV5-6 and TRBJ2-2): DAGVTQSPTHLIKTRGQQVTLRCSPKSGHDTVSWYQQALGQGPQFIFQYYEEEERQRGNFPDRFSGHQFPNYSSELNVNALLLGDSALYLCASSLWRGIYTGELFFGEGSRLTVL.

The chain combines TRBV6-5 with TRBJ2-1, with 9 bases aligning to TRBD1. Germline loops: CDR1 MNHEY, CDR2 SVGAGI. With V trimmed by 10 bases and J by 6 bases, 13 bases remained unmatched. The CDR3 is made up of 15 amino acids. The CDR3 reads CANWLPGQGGNEQFF. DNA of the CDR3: TGTGCCAATTGGCTCCCGGGACAGGGAGGCAATGAGCAGTTCTTC.

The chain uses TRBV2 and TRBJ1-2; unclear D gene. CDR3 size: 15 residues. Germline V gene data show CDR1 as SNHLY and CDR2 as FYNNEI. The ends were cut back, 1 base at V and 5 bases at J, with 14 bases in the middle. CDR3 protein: CASSEEVTGGYGYTF. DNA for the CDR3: TGTGCCAGCAGTGAAGAGGTTACGGGCGGGTATGGCTACACCTTC.

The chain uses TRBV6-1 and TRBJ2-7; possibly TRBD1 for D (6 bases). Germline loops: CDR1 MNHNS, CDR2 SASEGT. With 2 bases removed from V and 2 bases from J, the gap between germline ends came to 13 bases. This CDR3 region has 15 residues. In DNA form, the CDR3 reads TGTGCCAGCAGTGAACTTGGACAGAGTCCCTACGAGCAGTACTTC. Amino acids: CASSELGQSPYEQYF.

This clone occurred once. The CDR3 nucleotides read TGTGCCAGCGATACTAGCACAGATACGCAGTATTTT. Translated, it gives CASDTSTDTQYF. The rearrangement joins TRBV25-1 to TRBJ2-3; D gene unclear. The germline V and J ends were trimmed by 8 bases and 0 bases, with 6 bases remaining between them. Germline V gene lookup returns CDR1 MGHDK and CDR2 SYGVNS. CDR3 length equals 12 residues. The entire variable domain, with the rest obtained from reference TRBV25-1 and TRBJ2-3, is as follows: EADIYQTPRYLVIGTGKKITLECSQTMGHDKMYWYQQDPGMELHLIHYSYGVNSTEKGDLSSESTVSRIRTEHFPLTLESARPSHTSQYLCASDTSTDTQYFGPGTRLTVL.

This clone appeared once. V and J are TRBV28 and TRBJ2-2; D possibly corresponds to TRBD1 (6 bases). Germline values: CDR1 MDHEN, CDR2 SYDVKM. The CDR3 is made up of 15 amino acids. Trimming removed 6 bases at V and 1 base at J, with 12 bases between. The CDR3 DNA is TGTGCCAGCAGGGGCCAGGGGAGGAACACCGGGGAGCTGTTTTTT. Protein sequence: CASRGQGRNTGELFF.

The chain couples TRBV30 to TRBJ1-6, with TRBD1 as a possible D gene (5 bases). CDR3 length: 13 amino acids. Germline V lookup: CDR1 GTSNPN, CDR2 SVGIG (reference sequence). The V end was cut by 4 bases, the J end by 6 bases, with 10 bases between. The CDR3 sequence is CAWTGKFNSPLHF. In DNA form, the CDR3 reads TGTGCCTGGACAGGGAAGTTTAATTCACCCCTCCACTTT.

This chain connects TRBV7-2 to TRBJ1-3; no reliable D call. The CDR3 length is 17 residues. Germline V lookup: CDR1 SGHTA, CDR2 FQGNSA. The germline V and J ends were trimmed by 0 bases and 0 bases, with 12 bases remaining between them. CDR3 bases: TGTGCCAGCAGCTTAGCGTCGACGGGGAGCTCTGGAAACACCATATATTTT. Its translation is CASSLASTGSSGNTIYF. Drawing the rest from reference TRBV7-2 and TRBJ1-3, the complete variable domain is GAGVSQSPSNKVTEKGKDVELRCDPISGHTALYWYRQSLGQGLEFLIYFQGNSAPDKSGLPSDRFSAERTGGSVSTLTIQRTQQEDSAVYLCASSLASTGSSGNTIYFGEGSWLTVV.